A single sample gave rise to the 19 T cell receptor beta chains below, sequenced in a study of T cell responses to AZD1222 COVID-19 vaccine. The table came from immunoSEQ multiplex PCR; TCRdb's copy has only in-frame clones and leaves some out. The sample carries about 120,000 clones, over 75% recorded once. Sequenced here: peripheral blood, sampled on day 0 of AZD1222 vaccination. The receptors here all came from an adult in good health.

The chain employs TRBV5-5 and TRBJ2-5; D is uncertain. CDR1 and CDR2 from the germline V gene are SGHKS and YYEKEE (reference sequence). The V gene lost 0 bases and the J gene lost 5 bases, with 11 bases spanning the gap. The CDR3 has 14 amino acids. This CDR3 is CASSLAVSTETQYF. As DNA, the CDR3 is TGTGCCAGCAGCTTGGCCGTATCTACGGAGACCCAGTACTTC.

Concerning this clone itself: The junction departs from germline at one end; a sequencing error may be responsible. CDR3: CASSPGAANTEVFF. The CDR3 DNA reads as TGTGCCAGCAGCCCGGGGGCAGCGAACACTGAAGTTTTCTTC. The rearrangement joins TRBV7-2 to TRBJ1-1; D might be TRBD1 (6 bases). CDR1 is SGHTA and CDR2 is FQGNSA in the germline V gene. The CDR3 length is 14 residues.

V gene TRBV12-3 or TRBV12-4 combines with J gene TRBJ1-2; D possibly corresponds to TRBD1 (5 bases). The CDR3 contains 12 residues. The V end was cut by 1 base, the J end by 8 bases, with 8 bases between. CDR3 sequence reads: CASSLGREGYTF. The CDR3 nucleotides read TGTGCCAGCAGTTTAGGCAGGGAAGGCTACACCTTC.

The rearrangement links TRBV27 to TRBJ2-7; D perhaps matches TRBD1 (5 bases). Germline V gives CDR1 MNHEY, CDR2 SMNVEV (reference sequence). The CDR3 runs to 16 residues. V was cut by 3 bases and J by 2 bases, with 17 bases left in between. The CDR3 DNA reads TGTGCCAGCAGTTTTAGTGGGGCTACTCTCACCTACGAGCAGTACTTC. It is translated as CASSFSGATLTYEQYF.

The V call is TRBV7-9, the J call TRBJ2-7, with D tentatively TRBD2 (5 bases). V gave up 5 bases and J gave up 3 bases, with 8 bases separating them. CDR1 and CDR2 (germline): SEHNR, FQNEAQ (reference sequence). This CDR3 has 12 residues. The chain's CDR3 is CASSDYDYEQYF. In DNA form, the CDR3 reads TGTGCCAGCAGCGACTATGACTACGAGCAGTACTTC.

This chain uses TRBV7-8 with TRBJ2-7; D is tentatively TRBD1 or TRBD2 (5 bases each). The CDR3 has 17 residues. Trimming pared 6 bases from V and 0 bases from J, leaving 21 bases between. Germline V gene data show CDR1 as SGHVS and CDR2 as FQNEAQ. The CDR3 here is CASRPRLRDESSYEQYF. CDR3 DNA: TGTGCCAGCAGGCCCCGTCTGAGGGACGAAAGCTCCTACGAGCAGTACTTC.

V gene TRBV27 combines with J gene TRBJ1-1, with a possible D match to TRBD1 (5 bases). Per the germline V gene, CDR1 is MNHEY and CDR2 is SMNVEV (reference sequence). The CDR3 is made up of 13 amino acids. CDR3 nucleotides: TGTGCGAGTGGGACGGGGCGGTTTTCTGAAGCTTTCTTT. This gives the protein CASGTGRFSEAFF.

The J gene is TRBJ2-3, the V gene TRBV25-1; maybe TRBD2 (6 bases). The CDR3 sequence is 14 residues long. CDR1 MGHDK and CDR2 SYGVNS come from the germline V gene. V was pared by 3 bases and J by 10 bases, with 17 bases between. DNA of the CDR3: TGTGCCAGCAGTGACCCCCATCGGGGGTGGGCGCAGTATTTT. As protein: CASSDPHRGWAQYF.

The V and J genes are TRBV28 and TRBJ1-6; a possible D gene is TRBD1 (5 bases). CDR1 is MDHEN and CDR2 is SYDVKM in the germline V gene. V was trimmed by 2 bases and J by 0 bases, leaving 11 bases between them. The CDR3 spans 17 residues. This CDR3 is CASSLEAGSSYNSPLHF. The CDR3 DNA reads TGTGCCAGCAGTTTAGAGGCAGGGAGCTCCTATAATTCACCCCTCCACTTT.

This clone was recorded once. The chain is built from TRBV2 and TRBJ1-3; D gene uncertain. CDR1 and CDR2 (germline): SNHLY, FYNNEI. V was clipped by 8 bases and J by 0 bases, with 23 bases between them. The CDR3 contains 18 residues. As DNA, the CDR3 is TGTGCCAGCTCCATCCTTCCCGGGTCCGAATCCTCTGGAAACACCATATATTTT. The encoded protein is CASSILPGSESSGNTIYF.

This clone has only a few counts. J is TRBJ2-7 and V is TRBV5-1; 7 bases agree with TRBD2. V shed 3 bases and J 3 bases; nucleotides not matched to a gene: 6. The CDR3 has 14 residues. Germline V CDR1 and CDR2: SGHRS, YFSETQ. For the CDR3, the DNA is TGCGCCAGCAGCTCCCAGGGAGGGATCTACGAGCAGTACTTC. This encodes CASSSQGGIYEQYF.

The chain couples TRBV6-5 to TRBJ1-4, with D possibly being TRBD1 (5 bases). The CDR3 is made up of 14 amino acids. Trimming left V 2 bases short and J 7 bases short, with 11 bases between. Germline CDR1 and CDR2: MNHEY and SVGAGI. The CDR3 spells CASSYRGYSEKLFF. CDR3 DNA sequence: TGTGCCAGCAGTTACAGGGGTTACAGTGAAAAACTGTTTTTT.

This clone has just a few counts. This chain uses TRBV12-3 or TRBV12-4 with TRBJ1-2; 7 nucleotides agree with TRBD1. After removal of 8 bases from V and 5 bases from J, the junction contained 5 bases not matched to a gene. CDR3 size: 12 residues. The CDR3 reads CASARDRYGYTF. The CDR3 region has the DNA TGTGCCAGCGCACGGGACAGATATGGCTACACCTTC.

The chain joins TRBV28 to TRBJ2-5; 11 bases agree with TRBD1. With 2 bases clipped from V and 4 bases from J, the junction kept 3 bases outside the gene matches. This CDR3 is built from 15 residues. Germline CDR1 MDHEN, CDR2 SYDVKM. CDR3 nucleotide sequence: TGTGCCAGCAGTTTACCCGGGACAGGGGGAGAGACCCAGTACTTC. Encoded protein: CASSLPGTGGETQYF.

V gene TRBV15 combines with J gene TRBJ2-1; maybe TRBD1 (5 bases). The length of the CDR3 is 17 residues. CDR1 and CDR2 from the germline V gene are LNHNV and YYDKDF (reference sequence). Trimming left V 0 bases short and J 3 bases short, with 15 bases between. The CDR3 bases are TGTGCCACCAGCAGAGATCGGCAGGGCCGTAGCTACAATGAGCAGTTCTTC. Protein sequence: CATSRDRQGRSYNEQFF. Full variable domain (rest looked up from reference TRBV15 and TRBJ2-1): DAMVIQNPRYQVTQFGKPVTLSCSQTLNHNVMYWYQQKSSQAPKLLFHYYDKDFNNEADTPDNFQSRRPNTSFCFLDIRSPGLGDTAMYLCATSRDRQGRSYNEQFFGPGTRLTVL.

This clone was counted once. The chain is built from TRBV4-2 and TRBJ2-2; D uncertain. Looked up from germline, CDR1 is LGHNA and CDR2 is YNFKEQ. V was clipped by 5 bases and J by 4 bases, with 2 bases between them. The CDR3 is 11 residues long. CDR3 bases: TGTGCCAGCAGCTTCACCGGGGAGCTGTTTTTT. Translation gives CASSFTGELFF.

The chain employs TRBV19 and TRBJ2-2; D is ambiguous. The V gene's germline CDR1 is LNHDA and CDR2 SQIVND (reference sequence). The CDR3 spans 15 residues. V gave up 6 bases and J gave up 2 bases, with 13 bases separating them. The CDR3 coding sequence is TGTGCCAGTAGGGAATGGGGTCCTAACACCGGGGAGCTGTTTTTT. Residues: CASREWGPNTGELFF.

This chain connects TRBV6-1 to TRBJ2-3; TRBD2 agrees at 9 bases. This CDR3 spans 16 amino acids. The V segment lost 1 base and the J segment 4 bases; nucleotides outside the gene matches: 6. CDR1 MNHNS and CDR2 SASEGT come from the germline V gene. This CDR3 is CASSEVLAGASDTQYF. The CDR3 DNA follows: TGTGCCAGCAGTGAAGTGTTAGCGGGGGCCTCAGATACGCAGTATTTT.

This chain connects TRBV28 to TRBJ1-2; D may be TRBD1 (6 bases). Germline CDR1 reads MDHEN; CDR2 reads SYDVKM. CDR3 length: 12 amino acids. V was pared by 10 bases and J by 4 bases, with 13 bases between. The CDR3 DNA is TGTGCCACCCGACACAGGGTCTATGGCTACACCTTC. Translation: CATRHRVYGYTF.